This paragraph reports one T cell receptor beta chain. Its antigen remains unidentified. The record originates from a study of Ad26.COV2.S vaccination and SARS-CoV-2 variants. Study-wide results and caveats: Spike-specific TCR breadth ran higher among vaccine recipients than placebo recipients.

CDR1 and CDR2 from the germline V gene are PRHDT and FYEKMQ (reference sequence). V was cut by 5 bases and J by 2 bases, with 15 bases left in between. The length of the CDR3 is 15 residues. Using immunoSEQ multiplex PCR, the repertoire was profiled, and TCRdb retains in-frame clones only, with some absent. This sample has some 190,000 clones, with around 90% found just once. The receptor was derived from a human donor who had recovered from COVID-19. The chain is built from TRBV13 and TRBJ1-2; tentative D call: TRBD1 (5 bases). This sample comprised peripheral blood, obtained after recovery from COVID-19. This CDR3 is CASSPSNGANYGYTF. The CDR3 region has the DNA TGTGCCAGCAGCCCTTCGAACGGGGCGAACTATGGCTACACCTTC.